Sequencing of this T cell receptor (beta chain) was carried out in a study of identifying expanded T cells in peripheral blood. This clone was seen only a few times. Method: immunoSEQ multiplex PCR; TCRdb's copy keeps in-frame clones and lacks some. The sample has approximately 85,000 clones, 84% seen once. Germline V gene lookup returns CDR1 MNHNS and CDR2 SASEGT. The CDR3 is 17 amino acids. Trimming cost V 5 bases and J 0 bases; bases outside gene matches: 10. Collection occurred without any documented infections or immune events in donors. V gene TRBV6-1 combines with J gene TRBJ1-3; 7 positions match TRBD1. Sequencing input: blood. This receptor was identified in a person between 18 and 69 years old in good health. This CDR3 is CASSQGTAGLSGNTIYF. The CDR3 DNA reads as TGTGCCAGCAGTCAAGGGACAGCTGGCCTCTCTGGAAACACCATATATTTT.